Presented here are 17 T cell receptor beta chains from one specimen sequenced in a study of CD8+CD57+ T cells in acquired aplastic anemia (dated by TCRdb to about 2018). The data were produced on an Illumina HiSeq 2000. Genomic DNA served as template for TCR beta VDJ combination and CDR3 sequence profiling. The public reads were reanalyzed by TCRdb: fastp trimming at Q25, MiXCR alignment, in-frame beta chains only. Rows matching on CDR3 protein sequence are summarized as one entry with the most common DNA and genes. The table for this sample lists 150,000 to 200,000 distinct CDR3 sequences; 50% to 75% of them were counted only once. The ten most abundant clones make up about half of the sample. Sequencing was carried out using sorted CD4+, CD8+, or CD8+CD57+ T cells (not recorded which) from PBMCs. These receptors all stem from a human donor with severe aplastic anemia or a healthy control (not recorded which).

This chain connects TRBV5-8 to TRBJ1-2; a possible D gene is TRBD1 (6 bases). Deletions cut 0 bases from V and 7 bases from J, with 10 bases between. Germline V gives CDR1 SGHTS, CDR2 YDEGEE. This CDR3 has 13 residues. The CDR3 nucleotides read TGTGCCAGCAGCTTGGCGGAGGGGGTTGGCTACACCTTC. It specifies CASSLAEGVGYTF.

In its sample, this clonotype was seen a few times. V gene TRBV30 combines with J gene TRBJ2-7; 8 bases fit TRBD1. Germline trimming cut 2 bases from V and 2 bases from J; bases unmatched to any gene: 5. This CDR3 has 14 residues. In germline, CDR1 is GTSNPN, CDR2 SVGIG (reference sequence). The CDR3 coding sequence is TGTGCCTGGAGTAGGTCAGGGGGCACCTACGAGCAGTACTTC. Translated, it gives CAWSRSGGTYEQYF.

This chain links TRBV30 with TRBJ2-7; 11 nucleotides align to TRBD1. Unmatched junction bases numbered 9, after V lost 4 bases and J lost 7 bases. CDR3 length equals 14 residues. Germline V gene sequence: CDR1 GTSNPN, CDR2 SVGIG (reference sequence). The CDR3, as DNA: TGTGCCTGGAATACCGGGACAGGGGGTGAAGAGCAGTACTTC. This sequence encodes CAWNTGTGGEEQYF.

The V and J genes are TRBV15 and TRBJ2-5, with TRBD1 matching 7 bases. From germline, CDR1 is LNHNV and CDR2 YYDKDF (reference sequence). V was clipped by 11 bases and J by 4 bases; unmatched bases: 10. The CDR3 is made up of 13 amino acids. CDR3 in amino acids: CAVAKTGRETQYF. CDR3 in DNA: TGTGCCGTGGCAAAGACAGGGCGAGAGACCCAGTACTTC.

The rearrangement uses TRBV20-1 and TRBJ1-1, with TRBD1 matching over 7 bases. The V segment lost 5 bases and the J segment 4 bases; nucleotides outside the gene matches: 19. Germline CDR1 reads DFQATT; CDR2 reads SNEGSKA (reference sequence). The length of the CDR3 is 17 residues. The CDR3 sequence is CSALDRAWTGALTEAFF. DNA of the CDR3: TGCAGTGCTCTTGACAGGGCCTGGACCGGGGCCCTCACTGAAGCTTTCTTT.

The count of this clonotype is one. This chain uses TRBV5-1 with TRBJ2-7; the D call may be TRBD1 or TRBD2 (5 bases each). Germline V lookup: CDR1 SGHRS, CDR2 YFSETQ. CDR3 size: 13 residues. V was clipped by 5 bases and J by 5 bases, with 14 bases between them. CDR3 sequence: CASRGRGPHEQYF. The CDR3 DNA follows: TGCGCCAGCAGGGGTAGGGGACCCCACGAGCAGTACTTC.

This clonotype was observed a handful of times. This sequence joins TRBV24-1 and TRBJ1-2, with a possible D match to TRBD1 (6 bases). CDR1 and CDR2 (germline): KGHDR, SFDVKD. The V end was cut by 4 bases, the J end by 5 bases, with 7 bases between. The CDR3 consists of 12 residues. CDR3 sequence reads: CATSEQGYGYTF. Written as DNA, the CDR3 is TGTGCCACCAGTGAACAGGGTTATGGCTACACCTTC.

This chain joins TRBV19 and TRBJ1-3; maybe TRBD1 (6 bases). The CDR3 loop spans 13 amino acids. In germline, CDR1 is LNHDA, CDR2 SQIVND (reference sequence). Trimming took off 5 bases at V and 3 bases at J, with 8 bases between the two ends. Here the CDR3 reads CASSFRGGNTIYF. The DNA of the CDR3 is TGTGCCAGTAGTTTCAGGGGTGGAAACACCATATATTTT.

Ten or more counts support this clonotype. The rearrangement links TRBV9 to TRBJ2-3, with 8 bases that match TRBD2. V lost 4 bases, J lost 1 base, and 17 bases stayed unmatched. This CDR3 has 19 amino acids. CDR1 and CDR2 from the germline V gene are SGDLS and YYNGEE. CDR3 coding DNA: TGTGCCAGCAGCACCAGCGGGGGTCGAGGGGGGGGCGGCACAGATACGCAGTATTTT. Translated: CASSTSGGRGGGGTDTQYF.

This clonotype showed up many times. The final CDR3 position lacks the conserved phenylalanine or tryptophan, pointing to a likely read error. It is unclear where the CDR3 begins or ends on the DNA, so no DNA is shown, and the CDR3 is as TCRdb lists it. This chain joins TRBV2 and TRBJ2-7; TRBD1, the D gene given by the table, was not confirmed from the DNA. Termini included, the CDR3 measures 10 amino acids. Germline CDR1 SNHLY, CDR2 FYNNEI. CDR3 sequence reads: CASSDGTVFS.

The genes are TRBV20-1 and TRBJ1-3; D is undetermined. Trimming removed 5 bases at V and 6 bases at J, with 14 bases between. This CDR3 is 13 amino acids long. Per the germline V gene, CDR1 is DFQATT and CDR2 is SNEGSKA (reference sequence). The CDR3 here is CSADRRAENTIYF. CDR3 sequence (DNA): TGCAGTGCTGACCGACGGGCCGAAAACACCATATATTTT.

This clonotype was recorded at least ten times. The V and J genes are TRBV4-3 and TRBJ2-1; unclear D gene. The V and J ends lost 0 bases and 1 base respectively, with 13 bases between them. The CDR3 spans 17 residues. CDR1 is LGHNA, CDR2 YSLEER, per germline. CDR3 nucleotide sequence: TGCGCCAGCAGCCAAGACGGGTCCCTAGGATCCTACAATGAGCAGTTCTTC. Amino acid sequence: CASSQDGSLGSYNEQFF.

The chain uses TRBV7-2 and TRBJ2-7; perhaps TRBD2 as D (6 bases). The germline gives CDR1 SGHTA, CDR2 FQGNSA. Trimming shortened V by 1 base and J by 4 bases, and 11 bases separated the two germline ends. CDR3 length equals 14 residues. The CDR3 coding sequence is TGTGCCAGCAGCTTAGTAACGGGAGCGTACGAGCAGTACTTC. Residues: CASSLVTGAYEQYF.

This chain connects TRBV2 to TRBJ1-2, with TRBD1 matching over 8 bases. V lost 7 bases to trimming and J lost 3 bases; unmatched junction nucleotides: 13. Germline-derived CDR1 and CDR2 are SNHLY and FYNNEI. The CDR3 covers 16 residues. This chain's CDR3 is CASNYPDRGVDYGYTF. The DNA of the CDR3 is TGTGCCAGCAATTACCCCGACAGGGGAGTCGACTATGGCTACACCTTC.

The chain couples TRBV5-4 to TRBJ1-1; D is uncertain. This CDR3 region has 16 residues. CDR1 is SGHNT and CDR2 is YYREEE in the germline V gene (reference sequence). V was cut by 2 bases and J by 3 bases, with 17 bases left in between. The CDR3 here is CASSFGERAWDTEAFF. DNA for the CDR3: TGTGCCAGCAGCTTCGGGGAGCGGGCTTGGGACACTGAAGCTTTCTTT.

This chain links TRBV7-8 with TRBJ1-6; 8 nucleotides align to TRBD1. V dropped 5 bases and J dropped 10; count of bases not matched to a gene: 7. From germline, CDR1 is SGHVS and CDR2 FQNEAQ. The CDR3 sequence is 14 residues long. The CDR3 DNA reads TGTGCCAGCAGCCGGACAGGGCCCCAATCACCCCTCCACTTT. It codes for CASSRTGPQSPLHF.

Of note for this clonotype: Compared with germline, one end of the junction differs, possibly owing to a read error. The genes are TRBV7-2 and TRBJ2-5, with 9 bases that match TRBD1. Germline CDR1 and CDR2: SGHTA and FQGNSA. This CDR3 contains 11 residues. The CDR3 coding sequence is TGTGCCAGCAGCTCACGGGACAGGGAAGACTTC. This codes for CASSSRDREDF.